This T cell receptor beta chain was sequenced during a study of PD-L1 blockade in urothelial cancer. Study at large: Men with urothelial cancer arising in the bladder made up about 90% of the roughly 29 patients. Median T cell yield from blood was 130,000 to 150,000. The authors examined blood 3 weeks (second dose) and 6 weeks after treatment start. Between 0 and 3 chemotherapy regimens preceded treatment for each patient.

Time point: peripheral blood 6 weeks after treatment start. Profiled with immunoSEQ multiplex PCR; TCRdb holds only in-frame clones, not every one. The repertoire includes approximately 110,000 clones, 75% to 95% of them detected once, and under 5% sits in the top ten. With V trimmed by 3 bases and J by 6 bases, 12 bases remained unmatched. The CDR3 loop spans 16 amino acids. Germline-derived CDR1 and CDR2 are SGHDT and YYEEEE. The V and J genes are TRBV5-6 and TRBJ1-5; 7 bases line up with TRBD1. The clonotype was recovered from a man in his sixties with urothelial cancer. Sequences were derived from PBMCs, sampled around atezolizumab (anti-PD-L1) treatment. This CDR3 reads CASSSQGQVIGQPQHF. The CDR3 nucleotides read TGTGCCAGCAGCTCCCAAGGACAGGTGATCGGTCAGCCCCAGCATTTT.